This TCR beta chain was sequenced for a study of OX40 agonist ivuxolimab in advanced cancers. Turning to the study itself: With ivuxolimab, an agonistic anti-OX40 (CD134) antibody, patients were treated. Three dose-escalation patients had partial responses: one with hepatocellular carcinoma and two with cutaneous melanoma. The study, taken as a whole, reports: Dose levels from 0.1 to 3.0 mg/kg saw CD4+ and CD8+ blood T cells expand clonally by week 6.

CDR3 length equals 13 residues. Trimming took 0 bases from V and 4 from J, leaving 7 bases between them. The V gene's germline CDR1 is SGHNT and CDR2 YYREEE (reference sequence). Enrollment shut out patients with autoimmune disease history or systemic immunosuppression. About this clone itself: Its antigen is currently unknown.

Method: immunoSEQ multiplex PCR; TCRdb's copy keeps in-frame clones and lacks some. The sample lists more than 60,000 clones; around 86% were seen once. The chain links TRBV5-4 to TRBJ2-5, with D perhaps matching TRBD2 (5 bases). Sequences were derived from CD4+ or CD8+ T cells sorted from blood, sampled in a trial of the OX40 agonist ivuxolimab. The receptor's source is an adult with an advanced solid tumor such as melanoma, head and neck, liver or kidney cancer. The CDR3 here is CASSLGLAETQYF. As DNA, the CDR3 is TGTGCCAGCAGCTTGGGCCTAGCAGAGACCCAGTACTTC.